Below are 32 T cell receptor beta chains sequenced from a single sample in a study of cytomegalovirus exposure and HLA in healthy donors. PCR amplification relied on 60 Vbeta primers (plus 13 Jbeta primers). This table comes from immunoSEQ multiplex PCR, and its TCRdb copy is limited to in-frame clones, with some not included. The table records almost 85,000 clones, 78% of them present only once. The material sequenced was PBMCs. Receptor source: a male donor in good health and CMV-seropositive.

Details on this clone: Mismatch with germline at one junction end may stem from a read error. This chain uses TRBV19 with TRBJ1-5, with 7 bases aligning to TRBD1. The germline V gene has CDR1 LNHDA and CDR2 SQIVND (reference sequence). The CDR3 is made up of 14 amino acids. CDR3 sequence reads: CASSTGAGNQPQHF. The CDR3 nucleotides read TGTGCCAGCAGTACAGGGGCCGGCAATCAGCCCCAGCATTTT.

The V and J genes are TRBV7-8 and TRBJ1-5, with D possibly being TRBD1 (5 bases). This CDR3 comprises 13 residues. V was clipped by 7 bases and J by 2 bases, with 9 bases between them. Per germline, CDR1 SGHVS and CDR2 FQNEAQ. As DNA, the CDR3 is TGTGCCAGCATGGGGGGTGGCAATCAGCCCCAGCATTTT. Protein sequence: CASMGGGNQPQHF.

This clone came up a few times. The chain combines TRBV5-1 with TRBJ1-1, with D tentatively TRBD1 (6 bases). Germline CDR1 and CDR2: SGHRS and YFSETQ. CDR3 length: 14 amino acids. V was trimmed by 2 bases and J by 4 bases, leaving 12 bases between them. The CDR3 region has the DNA TGCGCCAGCAGCTTAACAGGGTTGGGCACTGAAGCTTTCTTT. Its protein product is CASSLTGLGTEAFF.

CDR3 DNA sequence: TGTGCCAGCTCACCACTAGCGGGAGGCGGGAATGAGCAGTTCTTC. Translated: CASSPLAGGGNEQFF. This chain joins TRBV18 and TRBJ2-1; 10 positions agree with TRBD2. The germline CDR1 and CDR2 sequences are KGHSH and LQKENI. V shed 1 base and J 7 bases; nucleotides not matched to a gene: 4. The length of the CDR3 is 15 residues. Based on the CDR3 plus reference TRBV18 and TRBJ2-1, the full variable domain is NAGVMQNPRHLVRRRGQEARLRCSPMKGHSHVYWYRQLPEEGLKFMVYLQKENIIDESGMPKERFSAEFPKEGPSILRIQQVVRGDSAAYFCASSPLAGGGNEQFFGPGTRLTVL.

The CDR3 loop reads CASSLGTLAARDTQYF. The CDR3 DNA is TGCGCCAGCAGCTTGGGGACCCTAGCGGCAAGGGATACGCAGTATTTT. The chain is built from TRBV5-1 and TRBJ2-3; 7 bases line up with TRBD2. Trimming at V came to 0 bases and at J to 6 bases, leaving 10 bases not matched to a gene. The germline gives CDR1 SGHRS, CDR2 YFSETQ. This CDR3 region has 16 residues.

The chain is built from TRBV7-3 and TRBJ2-2; tentative D call: TRBD2 (5 bases). Germline V CDR1 and CDR2: SGHTA, FQGTGA. Trimming left V 0 bases short and J 1 base short, with 6 bases between. The CDR3 runs 15 residues. The CDR3 here is CASSLTAGNTGELFF. The CDR3 DNA follows: TGTGCCAGCAGCTTAACGGCGGGGAACACCGGGGAGCTGTTTTTT.

This chain links TRBV7-9 with TRBJ2-7, with 7 bases lining up with TRBD2. The CDR3 loop spans 14 amino acids. Germline V gene sequence: CDR1 SEHNR, CDR2 FQNEAQ (reference sequence). The junction had 8 bases not matched to a gene; V was cut back by 2 bases and J by 7 bases. The CDR3 sequence is CASSLTTPGGEQYF. The CDR3 DNA is TGTGCCAGCAGCTTAACTACCCCGGGGGGAGAGCAGTACTTC.

This sequence joins TRBV18 and TRBJ2-1, with 8 bases lining up with TRBD2. V dropped 2 bases and J dropped 7; count of bases not matched to a gene: 7. CDR1 and CDR2 (germline): KGHSH, LQKENI. CDR3 length equals 15 residues. CDR3 DNA: TGTGCCAGCTCACCAGCCGGGAGGGCCGTGAATGAGCAGTTCTTC. This translates into CASSPAGRAVNEQFF.

The chain joins TRBV5-5 to TRBJ2-1, with TRBD2 identical over 11 bases. This CDR3 contains 16 residues. V lost 4 bases to trimming and J lost 5 bases; unmatched junction nucleotides: 8. Germline V gene data show CDR1 as SGHKS and CDR2 as YYEKEE (reference sequence). The CDR3 sequence: CASSTTGLAEDNEQFF. The CDR3 bases are TGTGCCAGCAGCACCACGGGACTAGCGGAGGACAATGAGCAGTTCTTC.

DNA for the CDR3: TGTGCCAGCATCTCTGGAGGCCAGGCACTTGGGGCCAACGTCCTGACTTTC. Translated, it gives CASISGGQALGANVLTF. The rearrangement uses TRBV28 and TRBJ2-6; possibly TRBD2 for D (5 bases). CDR3 size: 17 residues. In germline, CDR1 is MDHEN, CDR2 SYDVKM. Trimming shortened V by 7 bases and J by 3 bases, and 19 bases separated the two germline ends.

The V and J genes are TRBV11-2 and TRBJ2-7, with D unresolved. Germline assignment: CDR1 SGHAT and CDR2 FQNNGV. The V and J ends lost 2 bases and 3 bases respectively, with 17 bases between them. This CDR3 is built from 16 residues. The CDR3 region has the DNA TGTGCCAGCAGCTTAAATCCTTCACCACTCTTCTACGAGCAGTACTTC. It codes for CASSLNPSPLFYEQYF.

The chain joins TRBV19 to TRBJ2-5; unclear D gene. V was shortened by 6 bases and J by 3 bases, with 11 bases between the two germline ends. Germline CDR1 is LNHDA and CDR2 is SQIVND (reference sequence). CDR3 length: 13 residues. This chain's CDR3 is CASRLGAEETQYF. The CDR3 DNA reads TGTGCCAGTAGACTGGGCGCTGAAGAGACCCAGTACTTC.

The chain uses TRBV5-1 and TRBJ2-1; D perhaps matches TRBD1 (6 bases). Germline V gene lookup returns CDR1 SGHRS and CDR2 YFSETQ. Trimming removed 2 bases at V and 2 bases at J, with 14 bases between. The CDR3 is 16 residues long. The CDR3 reads CASSFVSGATYNEQFF. CDR3 nucleotide sequence: TGCGCCAGCAGCTTCGTATCAGGGGCCACCTACAATGAGCAGTTCTTC.

V and J are TRBV29-1 and TRBJ2-1; 9 bases map to TRBD1. There are 11 residues in the CDR3. The J segment lost 13 bases and the V segment lost 4 bases, leaving 5 bases of the junction unmatched. The V gene's germline CDR1 is SQVTM and CDR2 ANQGSEA. In DNA, the CDR3 is TGCAGCGTTGCCTGGGGACAGGGTCAGTTCTTC. Translated, it gives CSVAWGQGQFF.

The rearrangement links TRBV5-1 to TRBJ2-7, with 8 bases aligning to TRBD1. The CDR3 runs to 15 residues. Germline CDR1 SGHRS, CDR2 YFSETQ. V shed 0 bases and J 5 bases; nucleotides not matched to a gene: 7. CDR3 region: CASSLAAGGRNEQYF. CDR3 DNA sequence: TGCGCCAGCAGCTTGGCTGCAGGGGGCAGGAACGAGCAGTACTTC.

V usage is TRBV5-5 and J usage is TRBJ2-3; TRBD2 might be the D (5 bases). The CDR3 length is 15 residues. The V gene lost 0 bases and the J gene lost 8 bases, with 16 bases spanning the gap. Germline CDR1 is SGHKS and CDR2 is YYEKEE (reference sequence). The CDR3 DNA follows: TGTGCCAGCAGCTTGGGTTTTATTGGGAGCGGTACGCAGTATTTT. The encoded protein is CASSLGFIGSGTQYF. The whole variable domain, remainder taken from reference TRBV5-5 and TRBJ2-3, is DAGVTQSPTHLIKTRGQQVTLRCSPISGHKSVSWYQQVLGQGPQFIFQYYEKEERGRGNFPDRFSARQFPNYSSELNVNALLLGDSALYLCASSLGFIGSGTQYFGPGTRLTVL.

The rearrangement uses TRBV10-3 and TRBJ2-4, with D maybe TRBD1 (6 bases). CDR1 and CDR2 (germline): ENHRY, SYGVKD. The CDR3 length is 15 residues. V lost 6 bases to trimming and J lost 0 bases, with 12 bases between them. CDR3 in amino acids: CAISVGTLAKNIQYF. In nucleotides, the CDR3 is TGTGCCATCAGCGTCGGGACACTAGCCAAAAACATTCAGTACTTC.

The chain has TRBV7-9 and TRBJ2-3; D uncertain. The CDR3 is made up of 15 amino acids. Germline loops: CDR1 SEHNR, CDR2 FQNEAQ (reference sequence). The V end was cut by 3 bases, the J end by 0 bases, with 10 bases between. CDR3 in DNA: TGTGCCAGCAGCTTCGGGTCACGTAGCACAGATACGCAGTATTTT. As protein: CASSFGSRSTDTQYF.

The gene calls are TRBV9 and TRBJ2-1, with 11 nucleotides matching TRBD2. The CDR3 runs 15 residues. Germline CDR1 is SGDLS and CDR2 is YYNGEE. V was pared by 4 bases and J by 2 bases, with 2 bases of the junction left unmatched. The CDR3 bases are TGTGCCAGCAGCACTAGCGGGGGCGCCTACAATGAGCAGTTCTTC. This sequence encodes CASSTSGGAYNEQFF.

The chain is built from TRBV4-1 and TRBJ2-7; TRBD2 aligns across 9 bases. This CDR3 is built from 16 residues. V was pared by 1 base and J by 3 bases, with 7 bases of the junction left unmatched. Germline V gene sequence: CDR1 MGHRA, CDR2 YSYEKL. The CDR3 region has the DNA TGCGCCAGCAGCCAAGTGCCTCTAGCGGGACTCTACGAGCAGTACTTC. Protein product: CASSQVPLAGLYEQYF.

This clone has a single count. This chain uses TRBV13 with TRBJ1-5; 7 positions match TRBD1. This CDR3 spans 15 amino acids. V lost 3 bases, J lost 3 bases, and 5 bases stayed unmatched. CDR1 and CDR2 from the germline V gene are PRHDT and FYEKMQ (reference sequence). CDR3 DNA sequence: TGTGCCAGCAGCTTCGGCAGGGGGTACAATCAGCCCCAGCATTTT. This translates into CASSFGRGYNQPQHF.

The CDR3: CASSGSGQGAPLDTEAFF. Here the CDR3 DNA reads TGTGCCAGCAGTGGTAGCGGACAGGGGGCTCCGTTGGACACTGAAGCTTTCTTT. This chain links TRBV2 with TRBJ1-1; 11 nucleotides agree with TRBD1. The CDR3 spans 18 residues. Germline CDR1 SNHLY, CDR2 FYNNEI. V lost 4 bases to trimming and J lost 3 bases; unmatched junction nucleotides: 13.

J is TRBJ2-6 and V is TRBV10-1, with 9 nucleotides matching TRBD1. The V gene end was trimmed by 10 bases and the J gene end by 0 bases; junction bases not matched to a gene: 16. The CDR3 is 19 amino acids. Germline CDR1 and CDR2: WNHNN and SYGVQD (reference sequence). The CDR3 sequence is CANNTGGEKAYSGANVLTF. CDR3 coding DNA: TGCGCCAACAATACAGGGGGCGAGAAGGCCTACTCTGGGGCCAACGTCCTGACTTTC.

The J gene is TRBJ2-5, the V gene TRBV7-9; D not resolved. TRBJ2-7 explains the end of the DNA better; the J call may be wrong. Germline-derived CDR1 and CDR2 are SEHNR and FQNEAQ (reference sequence). CDR3 length: 16 residues. The CDR3 bases are TGTGCCAGCAGCTCACCTCCCACGGTTTACTCCTACGAGCAGTACTTC. It encodes CASSSPPTVYSYEQYF.

By frequency in the sample, this clone is medium-sized. The V gene is TRBV6-4, the J gene TRBJ2-3; perhaps TRBD1 as D (5 bases). The ends were cut back, 0 bases at V and 0 bases at J, with 7 bases in the middle. Per the germline V gene, CDR1 is MRHNA and CDR2 is SNTAGT. This CDR3 has 15 amino acids. Written as DNA, the CDR3 is TGTGCCAGCAGTGACTCGACAGCAAGCACAGATACGCAGTATTTT. Translating it yields CASSDSTASTDTQYF.

This chain links TRBV4-1 with TRBJ2-2; D possibly corresponds to TRBD2 (6 bases). The germline V gene has CDR1 MGHRA and CDR2 YSYEKL. V was clipped by 1 base and J by 4 bases, with 16 bases between them. The length of the CDR3 is 17 residues. DNA for the CDR3: TGCGCCAGCAGCCAAGGTGGGGGGAGAAAGGGCACCGGGGAGCTGTTTTTT. Residues: CASSQGGGRKGTGELFF.

The chain has TRBV6-5 and TRBJ2-6, with D tentatively TRBD1 (5 bases). The CDR3 runs to 16 residues. CDR1 is MNHEY and CDR2 is SVGAGI in the germline V gene. Trimming took 2 bases from V and 0 from J, leaving 8 bases between them. As DNA, the CDR3 is TGTGCCAGCAGTTACGGCAGGGACTCTGGGGCCAACGTCCTGACTTTC. Translation: CASSYGRDSGANVLTF.

The rearrangement uses TRBV28 and TRBJ1-5, with D possibly TRBD1 on 6 matching bases. CDR1 is MDHEN and CDR2 is SYDVKM in the germline V gene. CDR3 length equals 15 residues. V lost 4 bases and J lost 7, with 17 bases in between. DNA of the CDR3: TGTGCCAGCAGTTCCCCGGACAGTCTTTTGCAGCCCCAGCATTTT. Amino acid sequence: CASSSPDSLLQPQHF.

The chain employs TRBV11-2 and TRBJ2-1, with TRBD2 matching over 9 bases. Germline CDR1 reads SGHAT; CDR2 reads FQNNGV. After removal of 5 bases from V and 5 bases from J, the junction contained 7 bases not matched to a gene. The CDR3 runs to 15 residues. In DNA, the CDR3 is TGTGCCAGCAGCCGGACTAGCGTGACAAACAATGAGCAGTTCTTC. Its protein product is CASSRTSVTNNEQFF.

The chain links TRBV6-5 to TRBJ2-7; D is possibly TRBD1 (5 bases). There are 15 residues in the CDR3. Between the trimmed V and J ends, which lost 6 bases and 0 bases, there was a span of 15 bases. Germline CDR1 reads MNHEY; CDR2 reads SVGAGI. CDR3 nucleotides: TGTGCCAGCAGACCGCTGACAGTGAGCTCCTACGAGCAGTACTTC. Its translation: CASRPLTVSSYEQYF.

This chain connects TRBV15 to TRBJ2-7, with 9 bases aligning to TRBD2. The CDR3 is made up of 16 amino acids. Germline V gene data show CDR1 as LNHNV and CDR2 as YYDKDF (reference sequence). The V gene end was trimmed by 1 base and the J gene end by 3 bases; junction bases not matched to a gene: 7. CDR3: CATSRALTSGNYEQYF. The CDR3 coding sequence is TGTGCCACCAGCAGAGCCTTGACTAGCGGAAACTACGAGCAGTACTTC.

The chain combines TRBV7-8 with TRBJ2-1; TRBD2 matches 7 bases. This CDR3 region has 18 residues. Germline assignment: CDR1 SGHVS and CDR2 FQNEAQ. V lost 5 bases to trimming and J lost 2 bases; unmatched junction nucleotides: 15. The CDR3 DNA reads as TGTGCCAGCAGCCAAATTCATGCGGCGGGAGCCCCCTACAATGAGCAGTTCTTC. Amino acid sequence: CASSQIHAAGAPYNEQFF.